This TCR beta chain was recorded in a study of shared clonotypes between healthy human individuals. To note about this clone: This sample also contains other DNA sequences that code for the same CDR3.

Each PCR replicate from the sorted subsets contained around 0.2 ug DNA, which is some 31,000 T cell genomes. Sequenced by immunoSEQ multiplex PCR; TCRdb stores in-frame clones only, minus some. The sample includes about 1.5 million clones, around 95% seen only once; the top ten take 1.2%. The CDR3 totals 13 residues. CDR1 is SEHNR and CDR2 is FQNEAQ in the germline V gene (reference sequence). Between the trimmed V and J ends, which lost 3 bases and 4 bases, there was a span of 7 bases. In the CD4+ fraction, cells were divided into CD45RA+ naive and CD45RA-negative memory subsets. Sample: naive CD4+ T cells sorted from blood. The subset: CD45RA+ positively selected. This sequence joins TRBV7-9 and TRBJ2-1; D tentatively fits TRBD1 or TRBD2 (5 bases each). This clonotype originated in a young man in good health. CDR3 protein: CASSLGRYNEQFF. The CDR3 DNA reads as TGTGCCAGCAGCTTGGGACGGTACAATGAGCAGTTCTTC.